Listed below are T cell receptor beta chains from one sample, sequenced in a study of blood T cell repertoires in COVID-19. Data came from immunoSEQ multiplex PCR; TCRdb stores just in-frame clones and leaves some out. Counted here are around 300,000 clones, roughly 90% occurring once; the ten biggest clones make up approximately 0.85%. Sequenced sample: peripheral blood. The receptors here all came from a woman aged 40 to 49 who had recovered from COVID-19. Each CDR3 is given with its conserved first and last residue. D genes are given only for firm matches. Clone size is shown for a subset of rows, as once, few, many or a class of expanded clone.

j_call,cdr3_length,v_call,clone_size,d_call,cdr3_nt,cdr3_aa
TRBJ2-5,16,TRBV4-1,.,.,TGCGCCAGCAGCCAAGGTCGGAGCGCCTCCCAAGAGACCCAGTACTTC,CASSQGRSASQETQYF
TRBJ2-2,19,TRBV4-1,.,.,TGCGCCAGCAGCCAATATTCCCCCTTGGACTTCATTTCCACCGGGGAGCTGTTTTTT,CASSQYSPLDFISTGELFF
TRBJ2-1,14,TRBV6-4,.,TRBD1,TGTGCCAGCAGTGTGGTACAGGGGGGCAATGAGCAGTTCTTC,CASSVVQGGNEQFF
TRBJ2-1,16,TRBV9,.,TRBD2,TGTGCCAGCAGCGTAGGGCTAGCGGGAGAGTTAAATGAGCAGTTCTTC,CASSVGLAGELNEQFF
TRBJ2-7,13,TRBV9,.,.,TGTGCCAGCAGCAATGGACAGAGCTACGAGCAGTACTTC,CASSNGQSYEQYF
TRBJ2-7,13,TRBV28,few,.,TGTGCCAGTAAATCCGGGAGACTATCCGAGCAGTACTTC,CASKSGRLSEQYF
TRBJ2-1,16,TRBV28,.,.,TGTGCCAGCAGTCTTCCAGGGGCGGCCTCCTACAATGAGCAGTTCTTC,CASSLPGAASYNEQFF
TRBJ2-5,15,TRBV27,.,.,TGTGCCAGCAGTCCCTGGGCTGGCGCCCAAGAGACCCAGTACTTC,CASSPWAGAQETQYF
TRBJ2-5,15,TRBV14,.,TRBD2,TGTGCCAGCAGCCAAGGACTAGCGGGAGTAGAGACCCAGTACTTC,CASSQGLAGVETQYF
TRBJ2-3,15,TRBV7-3,.,.,TGTGCCAGCAGCCGAGCAGCGGATAGCGCAGATACGCAGTATTTT,CASSRAADSADTQYF
TRBJ1-5,16,TRBV24-1,.,.,TGTGCCACCAGTGGTAGCACAGGGAGTAGCAATCAGCCCCAGCATTTT,CATSGSTGSSNQPQHF
TRBJ2-7,15,TRBV4-1,.,TRBD2,TGCGCCAGCAGCCAAGTTGGGACTAGGCACTACGAGCAGTACTTC,CASSQVGTRHYEQYF
TRBJ2-1,15,TRBV11-3,once,.,TGTGCCAGCAGCTTAGGTTGGGGGGGCGACAATGAGCAGTTCTTC,CASSLGWGGDNEQFF
TRBJ2-5,12,TRBV7-9,.,.,TGTGCCAGCAGCCGGTCTATGGAGACCCAGTACTTC,CASSRSMETQYF
TRBJ2-7,13,TRBV28,.,.,TGTGCCAGCAGTTTAGTACCCTCGGACGAGCAGTACTTC,CASSLVPSDEQYF
TRBJ1-2,13,TRBV28,.,.,TGTGCCAGCAGCTACGTAGGGGGAGAGGGCTACACCTTC,CASSYVGGEGYTF
TRBJ2-7,14,TRBV19,.,.,TGTGCCAGTAGTATGGGCCGGGGGGCCGACGAGCAGTACTTC,CASSMGRGADEQYF
TRBJ2-4,18,TRBV27,.,.,TGTGCCAGCAGTCTCCGGGGGACAGCCCCCGGGGCCAAAAACATTCAGTACTTC,CASSLRGTAPGAKNIQYF
TRBJ2-3,16,TRBV5-4,.,.,TGTGCCAGCAGCTTGAAAGTGGAGGGAGGCACAGATACGCAGTATTTT,CASSLKVEGGTDTQYF
TRBJ2-4,14,TRBV11-1,.,TRBD2,TGTGCCAGCAGCCCCCCCAGCGGGGAAAACATTCAGTACTTC,CASSPPSGENIQYF
TRBJ1-3,14,TRBV6-5,.,TRBD1,TGTGCCAGCAGCCGGACAGGGGGGAGAAACACCATATATTTT,CASSRTGGRNTIYF
TRBJ2-4,12,TRBV30,.,TRBD1,TGTGCCTGGGACAGGGGGCAAAACATTCAGTACTTC,CAWDRGQNIQYF
TRBJ2-7,16,TRBV16,.,.,TGTGCCAGCACCATCCACCCGTCCGTGACATACTACGAGCAGTACTTC,CASTIHPSVTYYEQYF
TRBJ2-3,15,TRBV7-6,.,TRBD2,TGTGCCAGCAGCCTCCTAGCGGGGTACACAGATACGCAGTATTTT,CASSLLAGYTDTQYF
TRBJ2-1,15,TRBV6-1,once,.,TGTGCCAGCAGTGAGCTGCTCAGCTCCTACAATGAGCAGTTCTTC,CASSELLSSYNEQFF
TRBJ2-1,16,TRBV6-5,.,.,TGTGCCAGCAGTTACACAGGGCAATTAACCTACAATGAGCAGTTCTTC,CASSYTGQLTYNEQFF
TRBJ2-5,17,TRBV11-1,once,TRBD1,TGTGCCAGCAGCTTAGCCCCAGGGGGCTGGGAGCGAGAGACCCAGTACTTC,CASSLAPGGWERETQYF
TRBJ2-3,15,TRBV19,once,TRBD2,TGTGCCAGTACCCTGACAGCGGGAGTCCCGGAGACGCAGTATTTT,CASTLTAGVPETQYF
TRBJ1-1,16,TRBV5-1,.,.,TGCGCCAGCAGCAGTACGGGGGGTACTTCCGACACTGAAGCTTTCTTT,CASSSTGGTSDTEAFF
TRBJ1-4,16,TRBV5-6,.,.,TGTGCCAGCAGCTGGGGTCTAGGGGGAAGGAGTGAAAAACTGTTTTTT,CASSWGLGGRSEKLFF
TRBJ2-7,14,TRBV4-2,.,.,TGTGCCAGCAGCCGATCCGGAGGGCCTAACGAGCAGTACTTC,CASSRSGGPNEQYF
TRBJ1-4,15,TRBV28,.,TRBD1,TGTGCCAGCAGCCCCCACCCGGACAGGGAAGGAAAACTGTTTTTT,CASSPHPDREGKLFF
TRBJ2-1,12,TRBV3-1/TRBV3-2,.,.,TGTGCCAGCAGCCATGAGGCGGGGCCGCAGTTCTTC,CASSHEAGPQFF
TRBJ1-5,16,TRBV18,.,.,TGTGCCAGCTCACCGACCGGGGTGCTCGACAATCAGCCCCAGCATTTT,CASSPTGVLDNQPQHF
TRBJ2-7,13,TRBV29-1,.,.,TGCAGCGTTGGAGGCAACCTCGACTACGAGCAGTACTTC,CSVGGNLDYEQYF
TRBJ1-4,14,TRBV13,.,.,TGTGCCAGCAGCCGCGGCGGGGTGGGTGAAAAACTGTTTTTT,CASSRGGVGEKLFF
TRBJ2-3,15,TRBV5-1,once,.,TGCGCCAGCAGCTTACAGGGGAGGACACTAGATACGCAGTATTTT,CASSLQGRTLDTQYF
TRBJ2-2,13,TRBV21-1,.,.,TGTGCCAGCAGAACTAGCTTCCGAGAGGAGCTGTTTTTT,CASRTSFREELFF
TRBJ1-2,14,TRBV3-1/TRBV3-2,.,.,TGTGCCAGCAGCCTTCAGGGTTTTAACTATGGCTACACCTTC,CASSLQGFNYGYTF
TRBJ1-3,13,TRBV21-1,.,.,TGTGCCAGCAGCCCAGGGGTTGGAAACACCATATATTTT,CASSPGVGNTIYF
TRBJ2-3,15,TRBV5-4,.,.,TGTGCCAGCAGCTTGGCAGGGGGGCGGACAGATACGCAGTATTTT,CASSLAGGRTDTQYF
TRBJ2-6,17,TRBV7-3,.,.,TGTGCCAGCAGCTTAATGGCCGGGTCCGGTGGGGCCAACGTCCTGACTTTC,CASSLMAGSGGANVLTF
TRBJ2-7,12,TRBV2,.,.,TGTGCCAGCAGTGAACGGTCCTACGAGCAGTACTTC,CASSERSYEQYF
TRBJ2-5,16,TRBV5-1,once,TRBD2,TGCGCCAGCAGCTTGGCCGGACTAGGGTCCAAAGAGACCCAGTACTTC,CASSLAGLGSKETQYF
TRBJ1-2,15,TRBV6-1,.,.,TGTGCCAGCAGTGAAGCGCCTGGTCAGGGCCCTGGCTACACCTTC,CASSEAPGQGPGYTF
TRBJ1-1,14,TRBV19,.,.,TGTGCCAGTAGTTTCCGGGAGATATCGACTGAAGCTTTCTTT,CASSFREISTEAFF
TRBJ2-2,14,TRBV5-6,.,.,TGTGCCAGCAGCTGGGACACCCGAAGCGGGGAGCTGTTTTTT,CASSWDTRSGELFF
TRBJ2-1,16,TRBV6-1,.,TRBD2,TGTGCCAGCAGTGAGTTGCTAGCGGGAGGCCGGGGTGAGCAGTTCTTC,CASSELLAGGRGEQFF
TRBJ1-5,13,TRBV12-3/TRBV12-4,.,.,TGTGCCAGCAAGGCGCTTGCGGGTCAGCCCCAGCATTTT,CASKALAGQPQHF
TRBJ2-4,14,TRBV7-9,.,.,TGTGCCAGCAGCTTAGCGGGAGAGGGAAACATTCAGTACTTC,CASSLAGEGNIQYF
TRBJ1-2,13,TRBV5-1,few,.,TGCGCCAGCAGCCCCGACAGTAACTATGGCTACACCTTC,CASSPDSNYGYTF
TRBJ1-2,11,TRBV25-1,.,.,TGTGCCAGCAGTGAGGGGGGGGCGTGGACCTTC,CASSEGGAWTF
TRBJ2-1,17,TRBV5-1,.,TRBD2,TGCGCCAGCAGCTTGGCCCAACTAGCGGGAGTCTACAATGAGCAGTTCTTC,CASSLAQLAGVYNEQFF
TRBJ2-5,15,TRBV15,.,TRBD2,TGTGCCACCAGCAGAAGCATAGCGGGAGGCGAGACCCAGTACTTC,CATSRSIAGGETQYF
TRBJ1-2,13,TRBV19,.,.,TGTGCCAGTAGTTTCCCAGGGGACTATGGCTACACCTTC,CASSFPGDYGYTF
TRBJ2-5,14,TRBV9,.,.,TGTGCCAGCAGCGGGACAGAATTCCAAGAGACCCAGTACTTC,CASSGTEFQETQYF
TRBJ2-7,15,TRBV5-5,.,TRBD2,TGTGCCAGCAGCTTGACTAGCGGGGTTTCCTACGAGCAGTACTTC,CASSLTSGVSYEQYF
TRBJ2-2,15,TRBV14,few,TRBD2,TGTGCCAGCAGCCAACTAGCGGGATCAACCGGGGAGCTGTTTTTT,CASSQLAGSTGELFF
TRBJ2-2,16,TRBV14,.,TRBD2,TGTGCCTGGAGTTCTCAACTAGCGGGAGAAACCGGGGAGCTGTTTTTT,CAWSSQLAGETGELFF